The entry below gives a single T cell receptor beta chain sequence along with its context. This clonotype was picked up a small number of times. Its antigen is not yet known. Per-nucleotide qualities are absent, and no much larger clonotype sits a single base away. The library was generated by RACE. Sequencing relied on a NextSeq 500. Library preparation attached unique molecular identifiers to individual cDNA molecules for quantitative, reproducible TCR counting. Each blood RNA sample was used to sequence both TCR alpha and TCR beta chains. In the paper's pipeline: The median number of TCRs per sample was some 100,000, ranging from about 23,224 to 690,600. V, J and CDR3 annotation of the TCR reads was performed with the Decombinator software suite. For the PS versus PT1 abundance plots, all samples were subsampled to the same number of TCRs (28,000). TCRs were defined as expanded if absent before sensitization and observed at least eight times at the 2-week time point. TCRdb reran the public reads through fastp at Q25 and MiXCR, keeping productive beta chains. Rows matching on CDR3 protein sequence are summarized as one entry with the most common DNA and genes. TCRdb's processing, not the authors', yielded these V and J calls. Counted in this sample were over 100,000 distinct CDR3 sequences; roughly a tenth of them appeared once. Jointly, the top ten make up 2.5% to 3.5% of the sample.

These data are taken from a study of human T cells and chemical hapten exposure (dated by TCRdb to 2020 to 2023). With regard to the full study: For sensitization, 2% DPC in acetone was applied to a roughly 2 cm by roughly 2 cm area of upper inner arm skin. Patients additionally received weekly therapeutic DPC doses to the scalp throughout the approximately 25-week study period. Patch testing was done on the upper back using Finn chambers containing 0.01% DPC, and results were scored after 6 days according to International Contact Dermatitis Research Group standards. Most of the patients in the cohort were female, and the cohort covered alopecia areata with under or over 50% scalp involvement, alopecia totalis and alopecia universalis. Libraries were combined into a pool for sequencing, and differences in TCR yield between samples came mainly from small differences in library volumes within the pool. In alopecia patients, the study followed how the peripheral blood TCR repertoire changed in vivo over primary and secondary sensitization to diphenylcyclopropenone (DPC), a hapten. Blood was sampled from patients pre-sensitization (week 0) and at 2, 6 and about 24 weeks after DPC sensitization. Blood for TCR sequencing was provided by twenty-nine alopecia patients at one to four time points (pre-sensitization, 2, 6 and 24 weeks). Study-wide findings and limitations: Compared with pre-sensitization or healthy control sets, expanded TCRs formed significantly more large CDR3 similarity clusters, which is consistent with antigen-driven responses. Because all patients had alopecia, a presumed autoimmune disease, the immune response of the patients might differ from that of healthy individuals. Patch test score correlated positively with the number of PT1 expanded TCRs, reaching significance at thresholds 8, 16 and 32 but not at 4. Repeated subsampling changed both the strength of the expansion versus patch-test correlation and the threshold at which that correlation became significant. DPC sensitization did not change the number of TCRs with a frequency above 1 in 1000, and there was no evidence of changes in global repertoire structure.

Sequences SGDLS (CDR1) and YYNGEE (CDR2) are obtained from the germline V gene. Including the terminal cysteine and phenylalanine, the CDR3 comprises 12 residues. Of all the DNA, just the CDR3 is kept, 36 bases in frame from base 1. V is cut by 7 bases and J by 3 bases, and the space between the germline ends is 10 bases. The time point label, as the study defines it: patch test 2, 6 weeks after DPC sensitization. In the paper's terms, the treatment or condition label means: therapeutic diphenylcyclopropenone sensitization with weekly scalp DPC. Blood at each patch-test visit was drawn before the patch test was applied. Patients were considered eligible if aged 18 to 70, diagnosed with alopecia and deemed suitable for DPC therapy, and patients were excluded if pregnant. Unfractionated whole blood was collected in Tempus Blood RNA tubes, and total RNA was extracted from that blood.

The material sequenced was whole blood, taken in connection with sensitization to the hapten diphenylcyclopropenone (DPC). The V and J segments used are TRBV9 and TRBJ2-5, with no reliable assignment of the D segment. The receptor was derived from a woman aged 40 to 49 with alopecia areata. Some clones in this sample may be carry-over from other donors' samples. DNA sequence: TGTGCCAGCGATACTCCCGAAGAGACCCAGTACTTC. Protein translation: CASDTPEETQYF.